The clone carrying this T cell receptor (beta chain) was seen ten or more times. The sample is drawn from a study of spatial heterogeneity in lung cancer. Trimming pared 0 bases from V and 4 bases from J, leaving 10 bases between. CDR1 is SNHLY, CDR2 FYNNEI, per germline. The CDR3 is made up of 15 amino acids. TCRdb independently ran MiXCR on the 5' RACE reads; one entry per CDR3 protein. The data contain some 23,000 distinct CDR3 sequences, over 6% of them singletons. Sample time point: sample taken at primary tumor resection. No cells were sorted before sequencing. The whole RNA sequenced was extracted from tumor, nontumor lung or frozen PBMC.

The input for sequencing was PBMCs, taken at surgery. The V and J genes are TRBV2 and TRBJ2-1, with D possibly matching TRBD1 (5 bases). The clonotype was recovered from a male donor with early-stage non-small cell lung cancer. CDR3 in amino acids: CASSEAPKGYNEQFF. DNA of the CDR3: TGTGCCAGCAGTGAAGCCCCGAAGGGGTACAATGAGCAGTTCTTC.